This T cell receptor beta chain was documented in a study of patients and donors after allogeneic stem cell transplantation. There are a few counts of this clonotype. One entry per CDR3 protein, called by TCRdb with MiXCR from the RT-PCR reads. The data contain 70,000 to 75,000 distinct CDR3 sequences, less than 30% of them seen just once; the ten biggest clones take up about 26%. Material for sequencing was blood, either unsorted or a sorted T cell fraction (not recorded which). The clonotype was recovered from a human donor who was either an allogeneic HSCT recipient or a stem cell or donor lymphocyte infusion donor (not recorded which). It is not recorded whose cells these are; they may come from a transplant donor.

DNA for the CDR3: TGCAGTGCTGCGGCGGGACGAGATACGCAGTATTTT. Translated: CSAAAGRDTQYF. V and J are TRBV20-1 and TRBJ2-3, with a possible D match to TRBD2 (6 bases). The CDR3 is 12 amino acids. Per germline, CDR1 DFQATT and CDR2 SNEGSKA (reference sequence). Trimming removed 5 bases at V and 5 bases at J, with 11 bases between.